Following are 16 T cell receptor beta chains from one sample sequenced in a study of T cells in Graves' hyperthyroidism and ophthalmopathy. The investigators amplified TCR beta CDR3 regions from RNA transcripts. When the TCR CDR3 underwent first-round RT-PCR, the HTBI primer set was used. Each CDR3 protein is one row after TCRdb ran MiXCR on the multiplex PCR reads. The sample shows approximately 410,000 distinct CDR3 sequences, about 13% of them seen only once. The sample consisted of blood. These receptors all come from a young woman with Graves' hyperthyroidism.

CDR3 sequence: CASRVGSHNEQFF. The CDR3 DNA reads TGTGCCAGCAGAGTCGGGAGTCACAATGAGCAGTTCTTC. The V and J genes are TRBV2 and TRBJ2-1; TRBD2 is a possible D gene (6 bases). Trimming removed 6 bases from V and 5 bases from J, with 11 bases in between. Germline V gives CDR1 SNHLY, CDR2 FYNNEI. The CDR3 is 13 amino acids. Full variable domain (outside the CDR3, taken from reference TRBV2 and TRBJ2-1): EPEVTQTPSHQVTQMGQEVILRCVPISNHLYFYWYRQILGQKVEFLVSFYNNEISEKSEIFDDQFSVERPDGSNFTLKIRSTKLEDSAMYFCASRVGSHNEQFFGPGTRLTVL.

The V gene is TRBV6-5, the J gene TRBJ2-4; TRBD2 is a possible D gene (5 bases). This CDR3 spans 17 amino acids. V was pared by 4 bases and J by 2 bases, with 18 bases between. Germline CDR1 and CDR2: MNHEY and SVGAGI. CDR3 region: CASSSTRARLTKNIQYF. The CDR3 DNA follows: TGTGCCAGCAGTTCCACGAGGGCTCGTCTTACCAAAAACATTCAGTACTTC.

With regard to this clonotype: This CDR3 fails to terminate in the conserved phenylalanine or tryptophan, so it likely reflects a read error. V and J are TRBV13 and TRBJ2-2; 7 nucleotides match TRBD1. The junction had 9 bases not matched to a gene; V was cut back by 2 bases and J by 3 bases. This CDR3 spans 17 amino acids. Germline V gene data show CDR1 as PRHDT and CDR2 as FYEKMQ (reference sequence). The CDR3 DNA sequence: TGTGCCAGCAGCTTACCGAGACAGGGTACGGACACCGGGGAGCTGTTTTCT. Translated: CASSLPRQGTDTGELFS.

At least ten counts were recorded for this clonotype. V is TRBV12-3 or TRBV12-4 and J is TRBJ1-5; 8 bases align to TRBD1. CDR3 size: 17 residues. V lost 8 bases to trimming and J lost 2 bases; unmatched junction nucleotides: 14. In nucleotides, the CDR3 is TGTGCCAGCTCTTTTTGGGGTAAGGACAGGGGCAATCAGCCCCAGCATTTT. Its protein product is CASSFWGKDRGNQPQHF.

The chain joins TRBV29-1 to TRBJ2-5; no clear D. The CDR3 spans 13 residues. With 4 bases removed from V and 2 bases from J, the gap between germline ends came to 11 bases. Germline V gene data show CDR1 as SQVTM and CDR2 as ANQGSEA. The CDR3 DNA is TGCAGCGTTGGCCCACTTCTTCAAGAGACCCAGTACTTC. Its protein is CSVGPLLQETQYF.

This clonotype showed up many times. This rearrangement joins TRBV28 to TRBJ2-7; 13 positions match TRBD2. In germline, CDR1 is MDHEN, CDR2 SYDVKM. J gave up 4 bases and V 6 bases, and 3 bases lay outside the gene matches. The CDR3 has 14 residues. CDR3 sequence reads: CASRGLAGAYEQYF. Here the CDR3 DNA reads TGTGCCAGCAGAGGACTAGCGGGAGCTTACGAGCAGTACTTC.

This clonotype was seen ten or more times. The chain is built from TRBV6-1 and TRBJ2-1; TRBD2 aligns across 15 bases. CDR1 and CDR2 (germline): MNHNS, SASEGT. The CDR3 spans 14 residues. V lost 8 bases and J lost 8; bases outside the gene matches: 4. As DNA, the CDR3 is TGTGCCAGCCGGACTAGCGGGAGGGGGGATGAGCAGTTCTTC. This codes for CASRTSGRGDEQFF.

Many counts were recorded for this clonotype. CDR3 region: CASSTTPHSNQPQHF. CDR3 nucleotide sequence: TGTGCCAGCAGCACGACTCCACATAGCAATCAGCCCCAGCATTTT. The chain carries TRBV11-2 and TRBJ1-5; no firm D call. Germline values: CDR1 SGHAT, CDR2 FQNNGV. V lost 5 bases and J lost 0, with 11 bases in between. CDR3 length equals 15 residues.

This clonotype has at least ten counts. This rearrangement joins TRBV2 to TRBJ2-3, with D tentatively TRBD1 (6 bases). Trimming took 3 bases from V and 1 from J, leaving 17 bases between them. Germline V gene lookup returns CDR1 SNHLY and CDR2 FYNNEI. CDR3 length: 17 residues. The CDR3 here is CASSEGARGDGTDTQYF. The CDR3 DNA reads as TGTGCCAGCAGTGAGGGGGCGAGAGGGGACGGCACAGATACGCAGTATTTT.

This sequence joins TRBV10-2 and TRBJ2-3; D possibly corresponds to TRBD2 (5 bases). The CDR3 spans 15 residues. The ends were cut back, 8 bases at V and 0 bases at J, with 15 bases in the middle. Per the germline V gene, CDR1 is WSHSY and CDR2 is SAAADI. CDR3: CASSELGKSTDTQYF. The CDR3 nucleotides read TGCGCCAGCTCGGAACTAGGGAAAAGCACAGATACGCAGTATTTT.

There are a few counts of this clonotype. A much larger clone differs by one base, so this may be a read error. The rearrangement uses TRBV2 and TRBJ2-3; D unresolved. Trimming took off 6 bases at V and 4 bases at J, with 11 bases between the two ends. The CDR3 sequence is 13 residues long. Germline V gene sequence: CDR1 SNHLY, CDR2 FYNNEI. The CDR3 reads CASRALIADTQYF. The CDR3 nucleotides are TGTGCCAGCAGGGCCCTAATTGCAGATACGCAGTATTTT.

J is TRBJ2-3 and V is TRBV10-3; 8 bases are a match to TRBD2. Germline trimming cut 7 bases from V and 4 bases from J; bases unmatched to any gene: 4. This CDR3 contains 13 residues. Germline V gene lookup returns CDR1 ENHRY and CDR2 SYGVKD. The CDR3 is CAITGLGADTQYF. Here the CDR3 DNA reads TGTGCCATCACGGGACTAGGCGCAGATACGCAGTATTTT.

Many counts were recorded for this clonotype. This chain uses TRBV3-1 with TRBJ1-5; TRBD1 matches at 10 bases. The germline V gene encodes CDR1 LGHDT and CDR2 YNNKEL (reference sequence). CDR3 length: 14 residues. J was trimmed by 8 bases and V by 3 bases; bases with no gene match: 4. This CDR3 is CASSQGGQGKPQHF. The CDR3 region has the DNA TGTGCCAGCAGCCAGGGGGGACAGGGGAAGCCCCAGCATTTT.

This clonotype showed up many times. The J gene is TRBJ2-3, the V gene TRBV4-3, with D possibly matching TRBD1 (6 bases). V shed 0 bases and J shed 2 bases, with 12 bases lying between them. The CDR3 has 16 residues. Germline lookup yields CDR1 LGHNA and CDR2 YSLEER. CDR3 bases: TGCGCCAGCAGCCAAGATTTTCAGGGGTCCACAGATACGCAGTATTTT. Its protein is CASSQDFQGSTDTQYF.

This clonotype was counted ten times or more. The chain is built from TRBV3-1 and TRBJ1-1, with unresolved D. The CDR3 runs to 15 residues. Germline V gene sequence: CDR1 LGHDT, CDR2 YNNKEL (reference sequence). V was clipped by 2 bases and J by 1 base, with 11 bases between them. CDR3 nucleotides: TGTGCCAGCAGCCAACGAGTGGGAGGGAACACTGAAGCTTTCTTT. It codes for CASSQRVGGNTEAFF.

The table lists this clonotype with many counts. The CDR3 DNA follows: TGCGCCAGCAGCACCGACAGGACCCAGTACTTC. It yields the protein CASSTDRTQYF. The V and J genes are TRBV5-1 and TRBJ2-5, with D possibly TRBD1 on 5 matching bases. The germline V gene encodes CDR1 SGHRS and CDR2 YFSETQ. The CDR3 length is 11 residues. Trimming removed 4 bases at V and 7 bases at J, with 8 bases between.